These 11 T cell receptor beta chains share one sample of origin, sequenced in a study of cytomegalovirus exposure and HLA in healthy donors. 13 Jbeta primers and 60 Vbeta primers were used for the PCR. Sequencing was performed with immunoSEQ multiplex PCR; in TCRdb, only in-frame clones are kept and a portion is missing. The table has 100,000 to 150,000 clones, about 79% seen once. The specimen was PBMCs. Every receptor here comes from a man aged 50 to 59 in good health and CMV-seronegative.

CDR3 in DNA: TGCGCCAGCAGCCAAGATCTAGGTGGGGAGGATGGCTACACCTTC. It codes for CASSQDLGGEDGYTF. The gene calls are TRBV4-3 and TRBJ1-2; D unclear. The germline CDR1 and CDR2 sequences are LGHNA and YSLEER. CDR3 length equals 15 residues. V shed 0 bases and J shed 6 bases, with 14 bases lying between them.

This rearrangement joins TRBV6-1 to TRBJ2-2; 8 nucleotides line up with TRBD1. The junction had 8 bases not matched to a gene; V was cut back by 4 bases and J by 7 bases. From germline, CDR1 is MNHNS and CDR2 SASEGT. The CDR3 is made up of 15 amino acids. The CDR3 coding sequence is TGTGCCAGCAGTGGCGCAGGGGGCGCACACGGGGAGCTGTTTTTT. Protein product: CASSGAGGAHGELFF.

This chain connects TRBV29-1 to TRBJ2-7, with D tentatively TRBD1 (8 bases). Per germline, CDR1 SQVTM and CDR2 ANQGSEA. This CDR3 contains 15 residues. Trimming shortened V by 3 bases and J by 9 bases, and 24 bases separated the two germline ends. The CDR3 nucleotides read TGCAGCGTTGATACGGGGGGTCAGGGGGCAGGTCGGCAGTACTTC. Translated, it gives CSVDTGGQGAGRQYF.

The chain has TRBV7-2 and TRBJ1-2; TRBD1 aligns across 7 bases. Losses at the gene ends were 5 bases for V and 7 bases for J; bases not matched to a gene: 10. The germline gives CDR1 SGHTA, CDR2 FQGNSA. The CDR3 is made up of 14 amino acids. CDR3 region: CASSPIQGRVGYTF. CDR3 in DNA: TGTGCCAGCAGCCCAATACAGGGGCGAGTTGGCTACACCTTC.

CDR3 in DNA: TGCGCCAGCAGCTTGGCTAGCGGGGGGGTAGATGAGCAGTTCTTC. Translated, it gives CASSLASGGVDEQFF. The chain is built from TRBV5-1 and TRBJ2-1; 12 nucleotides align to TRBD2. The CDR3 length is 15 residues. With V trimmed by 0 bases and J by 8 bases, 3 bases remained unmatched. Germline V gene data show CDR1 as SGHRS and CDR2 as YFSETQ.

This clone has a handful of counts. The chain joins TRBV30 to TRBJ2-1; 12 bases fit TRBD2. The CDR3 runs 15 residues. V lost 2 bases, J lost 7 bases, and 6 bases stayed unmatched. Germline values: CDR1 GTSNPN, CDR2 SVGIG (reference sequence). The CDR3 DNA reads TGTGCCTGGAGTCGTGGACTAGCGGGGAGTAATGAGCAGTTCTTC. This gives the protein CAWSRGLAGSNEQFF.

The chain has TRBV7-2 and TRBJ1-2; D is possibly TRBD1 (6 bases). V was shortened by 5 bases and J by 4 bases, with 23 bases between the two germline ends. Germline-derived CDR1 and CDR2 are SGHTA and FQGNSA. This CDR3 is 17 amino acids long. This CDR3 is CASSRQQGPPGFYGYTF. The CDR3 DNA sequence: TGTGCCAGCAGCCGCCAACAGGGCCCCCCGGGGTTCTATGGCTACACCTTC.

The rearrangement uses TRBV30 and TRBJ1-3; 7 bases are a match to TRBD1. Germline V gene data show CDR1 as GTSNPN and CDR2 as SVGIG (reference sequence). This CDR3 is built from 15 residues. The V and J ends lost 5 bases and 0 bases, in that order; junction bases with no gene match: 7. CDR3 DNA: TGTGCCTGGGGGGACAGACGGTCCTCTGGAAACACCATATATTTT. It specifies CAWGDRRSSGNTIYF.

The V and J genes are TRBV7-2 and TRBJ1-4, with 7 nucleotides matching TRBD1. From germline, CDR1 is SGHTA and CDR2 FQGNSA. Losses at the gene ends were 0 bases for V and 6 bases for J; bases not matched to a gene: 4. This CDR3 is 15 amino acids long. The CDR3 here is CASSLARTGDEKLFF. CDR3 nucleotides: TGTGCCAGCAGCTTAGCTAGAACAGGGGATGAAAAACTGTTTTTT.

This sequence joins TRBV4-1 and TRBJ1-1; possible D gene TRBD1, 6 bases. The ends were cut back, 3 bases at V and 1 base at J, with 12 bases in the middle. Germline CDR1 is MGHRA and CDR2 is YSYEKL. The CDR3 contains 15 residues. The CDR3 DNA is TGCGCCAGCAGCCACCGGACAGCAGAGAACACTGAAGCTTTCTTT. Encoded protein: CASSHRTAENTEAFF.

The chain employs TRBV7-9 and TRBJ2-1, with 7 bases identical to TRBD1. CDR1 is SEHNR, CDR2 FQNEAQ, per germline (reference sequence). The CDR3 is 12 residues long. V lost 6 bases and J lost 10; bases outside the gene matches: 6. The CDR3 protein is CASRPTGDEQFF. The CDR3 DNA reads as TGTGCCAGCAGACCAACAGGGGACGAGCAGTTCTTC. The whole variable domain, filled in from reference TRBV7-9 and TRBJ2-1, reads DTGVSQNPRHKITKRGQNVTFRCDPISEHNRLYWYRQTLGQGPEFLTYFQNEAQLEKSRLLSDRFSAERPKGSFSTLEIQRTEQGDSAMYLCASRPTGDEQFFGPGTRLTVL.